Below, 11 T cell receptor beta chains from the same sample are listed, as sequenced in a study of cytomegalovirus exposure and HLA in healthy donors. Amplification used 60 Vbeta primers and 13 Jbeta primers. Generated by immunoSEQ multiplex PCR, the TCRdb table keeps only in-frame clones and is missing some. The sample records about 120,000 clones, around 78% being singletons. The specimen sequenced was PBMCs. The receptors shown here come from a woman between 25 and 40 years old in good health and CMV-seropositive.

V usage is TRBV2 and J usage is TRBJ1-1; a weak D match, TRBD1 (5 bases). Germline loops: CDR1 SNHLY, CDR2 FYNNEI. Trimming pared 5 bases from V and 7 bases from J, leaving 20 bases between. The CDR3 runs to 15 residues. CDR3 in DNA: TGTGCCAGCAGTCCAGCCAGTGGGGGGGGAAGTGAAGCTTTCTTT. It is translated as CASSPASGGGSEAFF.

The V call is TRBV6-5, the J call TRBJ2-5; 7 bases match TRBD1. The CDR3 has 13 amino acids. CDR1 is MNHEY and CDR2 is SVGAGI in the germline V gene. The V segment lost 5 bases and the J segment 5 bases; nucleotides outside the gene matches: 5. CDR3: CASSTTGRETQYF. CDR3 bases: TGTGCCAGCAGTACGACAGGGCGCGAGACCCAGTACTTC.

CDR3 in DNA: TGTGCCAGCAGCCTCCTACAGGGGGACGTTGGTGGCTACACCTTC. Protein product: CASSLLQGDVGGYTF. J is TRBJ1-2 and V is TRBV5-4; 8 bases fit TRBD1. Losses at the gene ends were 4 bases for V and 7 bases for J; bases not matched to a gene: 12. CDR1 SGHNT and CDR2 YYREEE come from the germline V gene (reference sequence). The CDR3 loop spans 15 amino acids.

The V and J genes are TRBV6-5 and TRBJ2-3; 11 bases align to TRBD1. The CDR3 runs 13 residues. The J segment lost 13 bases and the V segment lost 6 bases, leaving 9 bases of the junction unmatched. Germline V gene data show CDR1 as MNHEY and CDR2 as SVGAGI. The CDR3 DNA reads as TGTGCCAGCAGCCAACCGGGGACAGGGGGGGAGTATTTT. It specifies CASSQPGTGGEYF.

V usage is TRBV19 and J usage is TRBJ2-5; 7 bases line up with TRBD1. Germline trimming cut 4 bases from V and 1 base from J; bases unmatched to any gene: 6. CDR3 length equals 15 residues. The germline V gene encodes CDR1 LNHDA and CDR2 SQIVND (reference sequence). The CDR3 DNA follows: TGTGCCAGTAGTACCATGGGACAGATCCAAGAGACCCAGTACTTC. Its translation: CASSTMGQIQETQYF.

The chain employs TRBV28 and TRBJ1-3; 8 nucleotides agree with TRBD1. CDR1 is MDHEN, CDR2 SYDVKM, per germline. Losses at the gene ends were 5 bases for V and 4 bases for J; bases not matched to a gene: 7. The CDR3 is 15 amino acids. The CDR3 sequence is CASSAPRGLGNTIYF. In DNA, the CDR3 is TGTGCCAGCAGTGCCCCCAGGGGGCTCGGAAACACCATATATTTT.

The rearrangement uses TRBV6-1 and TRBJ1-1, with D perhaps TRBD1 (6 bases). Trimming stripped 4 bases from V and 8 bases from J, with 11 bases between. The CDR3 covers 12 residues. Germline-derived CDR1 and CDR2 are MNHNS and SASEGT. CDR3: CASSGVRGEAFF. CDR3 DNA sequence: TGTGCCAGCAGTGGGGTGAGGGGGGAAGCTTTCTTT.

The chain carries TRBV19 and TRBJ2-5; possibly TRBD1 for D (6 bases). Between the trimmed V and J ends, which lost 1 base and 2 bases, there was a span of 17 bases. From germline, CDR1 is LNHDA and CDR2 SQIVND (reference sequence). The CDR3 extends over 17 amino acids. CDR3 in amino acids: CASSIGWSVGAQETQYF. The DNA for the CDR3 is TGTGCCAGTAGTATAGGTTGGTCTGTGGGGGCACAAGAGACCCAGTACTTC.

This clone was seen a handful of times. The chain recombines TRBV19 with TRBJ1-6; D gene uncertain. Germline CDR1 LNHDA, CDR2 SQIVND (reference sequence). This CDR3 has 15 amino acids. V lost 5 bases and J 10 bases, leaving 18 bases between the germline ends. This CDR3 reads CASSARRVGSSPLHF. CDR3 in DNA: TGTGCCAGTAGTGCAAGACGTGTGGGGAGCTCACCCCTCCACTTT.

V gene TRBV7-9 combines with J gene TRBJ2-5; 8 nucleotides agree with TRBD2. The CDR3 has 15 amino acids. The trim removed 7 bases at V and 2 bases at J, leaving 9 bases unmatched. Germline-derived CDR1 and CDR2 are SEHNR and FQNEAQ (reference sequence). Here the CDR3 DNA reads TGTGCCAGCATCAAGATCGGGGGGGTACAAGAGACCCAGTACTTC. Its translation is CASIKIGGVQETQYF.

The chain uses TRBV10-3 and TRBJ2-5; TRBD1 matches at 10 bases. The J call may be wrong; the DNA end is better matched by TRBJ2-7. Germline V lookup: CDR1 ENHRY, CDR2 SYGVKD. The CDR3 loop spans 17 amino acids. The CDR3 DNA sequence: TGTGCCATCAGTGAAATAAGGTTGGGGACAGGGGCGTACGAGCAGTACTTC. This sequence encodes CAISEIRLGTGAYEQYF.